This T cell receptor beta chain was sequenced for a study of PD-L1 blockade in urothelial cancer. Across the study: Per blood sample, T cells had a median of around 150,000.

The CDR3 totals 14 residues. Germline CDR1 and CDR2: SGHNT and YENEEA. V lost 3 bases to trimming and J lost 5 bases, with 13 bases between them. Specified time point: peripheral blood 6 weeks after treatment start. Locally advanced or metastatic urothelial carcinoma was present in patients. TCRdb keeps only in-frame clones here, not all; method: immunoSEQ multiplex PCR. The table has more than 60,000 clones, 88% seen once; the top ten hold roughly 10%. This chain links TRBV11-3 with TRBJ2-5; tentatively, D is TRBD2 (6 bases). The receptor was isolated from a man aged 55 to 69 with urothelial cancer. Specimen: PBMCs, collected around atezolizumab (anti-PD-L1) treatment. The CDR3 DNA is TGTGCCAGCAGCTTGGTCGTTGGGGGGGAGACCCAGTACTTC. Translated: CASSLVVGGETQYF.